The TCR beta chain under discussion was sequenced for a study of cytomegalovirus exposure and HLA in healthy donors. Study overall: Within an early data release were approximately 85 million unique TCRs drawn from HLA-typed donors. Whole-study findings and limits: In terms of immune exposure information, only CMV serostatus was available. A missense variant in DCLRE1C was later tied to TCR beta V- and J-gene trimming. Prediction of most subjects' HLA-A and HLA-B alleles by TCR beta sequences was reportedly accurate.

PCR amplification relied on 60 Vbeta primers (plus 13 Jbeta primers). Measured with immunoSEQ multiplex PCR; TCRdb has only the in-frame clones, and not every one. Found here are approximately 180,000 clones, about 80% of them singletons; the top ten hold 1.4% to 1.5%. Regarding this clone: Antigen: not known.

This CDR3 is 15 amino acids long. V shed 2 bases and J shed 4 bases, with 15 bases lying between them. The germline V gene has CDR1 WSHSY and CDR2 SAAADI. The source of this sequence is a woman aged 30 to 39 in good health and CMV-seropositive. Sequencing was performed on PBMCs. The chain uses TRBV10-2 and TRBJ2-7, with D perhaps matching TRBD2 (6 bases). CDR3 DNA: TGCGCCAGCAGTGAGATTCCTAGCGATCAATACGAGCAGTACTTC. It codes for CASSEIPSDQYEQYF.